The source of this T cell receptor beta chain is a study of neurological immune-mediated disorders. Only one count was recorded for this clonotype. The CDR3 consists of 13 residues. With 8 bases removed from V and 6 bases from J, the gap between germline ends came to 14 bases. Germline CDR1 KGHDR, CDR2 SFDVKD. Over 200 million TCR-beta sequences, together covering 15-18 subjects, were produced by every individual sequencing run that was carried out. TCRdb itself ran the 5' RACE reads through MiXCR, one entry per CDR3 protein. Among fewer than 50,000 distinct CDR3 sequences listed, approximately 12% were seen once. The sample's time point: technical triplicate 1.

Sequenced sample: PBMCs. This clonotype originated in a man in his sixties with HTLV-1-associated myelopathy (HAM/TSP). This chain links TRBV24-1 with TRBJ2-3; D not resolved. The CDR3 reads CATMDGYRDTQYF. CDR3 coding DNA: TGTGCCACCATGGACGGGTATCGGGATACGCAGTATTTT.